The 23 T cell receptor beta chains given below trace back to one sample, sequenced in a study of blood T cell repertoires in COVID-19. Only in-frame clones appear in the TCRdb table, and some are missing; sequencing was by immunoSEQ multiplex PCR. In the table there are a few hundred thousand clones, roughly 87% of which are singletons. Sequenced: PBMCs or T cells enriched from blood (not recorded which). Source of these receptors: a woman aged 25 to 39 who had recovered from COVID-19.

V and J are TRBV28 and TRBJ1-2; D is undetermined. The CDR3 runs 14 residues. V was trimmed by 6 bases and J by 2 bases, leaving 13 bases between them. Germline CDR1 is MDHEN and CDR2 is SYDVKM. CDR3 nucleotide sequence: TGTGCCAGCAGCTTTGGACTCCTAAACTATGGCTACACCTTC. Translation gives CASSFGLLNYGYTF.

The rearrangement links TRBV2 to TRBJ1-2; D uncertain. The V gene lost 2 bases and the J gene lost 3 bases, with 16 bases spanning the gap. The CDR3 extends over 16 amino acids. Germline V CDR1 and CDR2: SNHLY, FYNNEI. Here the CDR3 DNA reads TGTGCCAGCAGTGAATTTCAGGTATCCGGCCACTATGGCTACACCTTC. Translated: CASSEFQVSGHYGYTF.

The CDR3 spells CASTPGQGVRNTEAFF. CDR3 coding DNA: TGTGCCAGTACCCCGGGACAGGGGGTAAGGAACACTGAAGCTTTCTTT. The chain uses TRBV19 and TRBJ1-1; TRBD1 agrees at 11 bases. The CDR3 is 16 residues long. Trimming took 7 bases from V and 1 from J; bases not matched to a gene: 8. Germline CDR1 LNHDA, CDR2 SQIVND (reference sequence).

The CDR3 is CASSSGLAGVSISYEQYF. The CDR3 DNA is TGTGCCAGCAGCTCGGGACTAGCGGGAGTCTCTATCTCCTACGAGCAGTACTTC. The chain employs TRBV7-9 and TRBJ2-7; 14 positions match TRBD2. Germline assignment: CDR1 SEHNR and CDR2 FQNEAQ (reference sequence). The CDR3 is made up of 18 amino acids. After removal of 4 bases from V and 0 bases from J, the junction contained 8 bases not matched to a gene. Together with reference TRBV7-9 and TRBJ2-7, the CDR3 gives the full variable domain: DTGVSQNPRHKITKRGQNVTFRCDPISEHNRLYWYRQTLGQGPEFLTYFQNEAQLEKSRLLSDRFSAERPKGSFSTLEIQRTEQGDSAMYLCASSSGLAGVSISYEQYFGPGTRLTVT.

This clone was seen a single time. J is TRBJ2-5 and V is TRBV27, with unresolved D. Deletions cut 11 bases from V and 1 base from J, with 14 bases between. Per germline, CDR1 MNHEY and CDR2 SMNVEV (reference sequence). This CDR3 is 13 amino acids long. CDR3 DNA sequence: TGTGCCTCCCATGGCCCAGGCCAAGAGACCCAGTACTTC. It encodes CASHGPGQETQYF.

The chain has TRBV7-2 and TRBJ2-5, with 9 bases lining up with TRBD2. V lost 3 bases and J lost 2; bases outside the gene matches: 7. Germline CDR1 reads SGHTA; CDR2 reads FQGNSA. The CDR3 totals 16 residues. This CDR3 is CASSFSTSGPQETQYF. CDR3 nucleotide sequence: TGTGCCAGCAGCTTCAGTACTAGCGGGCCACAAGAGACCCAGTACTTC.

V usage is TRBV29-1 and J usage is TRBJ1-1; 10 nucleotides align to TRBD1. V shed 3 bases and J 4 bases; nucleotides not matched to a gene: 2. CDR3 length: 13 amino acids. CDR1 SQVTM and CDR2 ANQGSEA come from the germline V gene. The CDR3 nucleotides read TGCAGCGTTGAGAGGACAGGGGGCACTGAAGCTTTCTTT. Amino acid sequence: CSVERTGGTEAFF.

The chain has TRBV10-3 and TRBJ1-2, with unresolved D. CDR1 and CDR2 (germline): ENHRY, SYGVKD. The V end was cut by 0 bases, the J end by 4 bases, with 9 bases between. The CDR3 extends over 14 amino acids. The CDR3 DNA reads TGTGCCATCAGTGAGTCTGGTATCGGCTATGGCTACACCTTC. Its protein is CAISESGIGYGYTF.

This chain links TRBV27 with TRBJ2-7; 7 bases match TRBD2. The germline V gene has CDR1 MNHEY and CDR2 SMNVEV (reference sequence). V shed 5 bases and J 0 bases; nucleotides not matched to a gene: 4. The CDR3 loop spans 14 amino acids. CDR3 protein: CASSGLAASYEQYF. The CDR3 nucleotides are TGTGCCAGCAGTGGCCTAGCGGCCTCCTACGAGCAGTACTTC.

This sequence joins TRBV3-1 (or the pseudogene TRBV3-2) and TRBJ1-5; D is perhaps TRBD1 (6 bases). CDR1 LGHDT and CDR2 YNNKEL come from the germline V gene (reference sequence). V was trimmed by 3 bases and J by 2 bases, leaving 8 bases between them. The CDR3 has 14 amino acids. The CDR3 DNA reads TGTGCCAGCAGCCACTCAGGGGGCAATCAGCCCCAGCATTTT. Translating it yields CASSHSGGNQPQHF.

The sample holds a few counts of this clone. CDR3 bases: TGTGCCAGCAGCTTAGCCCGCCTAGCGGCCTACACCGGGGAGCTGTTTTTT. Translated: CASSLARLAAYTGELFF. V usage is TRBV7-9 and J usage is TRBJ2-2, with TRBD2 matching 7 bases. V lost 0 bases, J lost 3 bases, and 7 bases stayed unmatched. Germline V gene data show CDR1 as SEHNR and CDR2 as FQNEAQ (reference sequence). The CDR3 totals 17 residues.

The chain uses TRBV28 and TRBJ2-2; 8 nucleotides agree with TRBD2. Losses at the gene ends were 4 bases for V and 5 bases for J; bases not matched to a gene: 6. The CDR3 spans 15 residues. Germline V gene sequence: CDR1 MDHEN, CDR2 SYDVKM. The CDR3: CASSSGGVHTGELFF. The CDR3 bases are TGTGCCAGCAGTTCGGGAGGGGTTCATACCGGGGAGCTGTTTTTT.

The chain has TRBV5-1 and TRBJ1-6; no clear D gene. CDR3 length: 16 residues. The V end lost 0 bases, the J end lost 0 bases, and 7 bases lay between the germline ends. Germline lookup yields CDR1 SGHRS and CDR2 YFSETQ. CDR3 amino acids: CASSLGLSSYNSPLHF. Here the CDR3 DNA reads TGCGCCAGCAGCTTGGGCCTGAGCTCCTATAATTCACCCCTCCACTTT.

The chain has TRBV19 and TRBJ1-5; D not certain. Germline lookup yields CDR1 LNHDA and CDR2 SQIVND (reference sequence). The length of the CDR3 is 14 residues. V lost 5 bases and J 6 bases, leaving 14 bases between the germline ends. As DNA, the CDR3 is TGTGCCAGTAGTCCCCTCCTGAGTAGTCAGCCCCAGCATTTT. This encodes CASSPLLSSQPQHF.

V and J are TRBV19 and TRBJ2-7; 7 bases are a match to TRBD2. Germline V gene sequence: CDR1 LNHDA, CDR2 SQIVND (reference sequence). The CDR3 totals 13 residues. Trimming at V came to 1 base and at J to 4 bases, leaving 1 base not matched to a gene. CDR3 bases: TGTGCCAGTAGTATAGGGGAGGGGTACGAGCAGTACTTC. Translating gives CASSIGEGYEQYF.

The chain carries TRBV9 and TRBJ2-3; D perhaps matches TRBD2 (5 bases). Germline loops: CDR1 SGDLS, CDR2 YYNGEE. There are 14 residues in the CDR3. The V end lost 0 bases, the J end lost 6 bases, and 11 bases lay between the germline ends. This chain's CDR3 is CASSVEALGDTQYF. CDR3 sequence (DNA): TGTGCCAGCAGCGTAGAGGCACTAGGCGATACGCAGTATTTT. Looking up the rest from reference TRBV9 and TRBJ2-3 gives the full variable domain: DSGVTQTPKHLITATGQRVTLRCSPRSGDLSVYWYQQSLDQGLQFLIQYYNGEERAKGNILERFSAQQFPDLHSELNLSSLELGDSALYFCASSVEALGDTQYFGPGTRLTVL.

The chain couples TRBV7-2 to TRBJ2-5; TRBD2 agrees at 8 bases. With 3 bases clipped from V and 4 bases from J, the junction kept 16 bases outside the gene matches. The CDR3 length is 18 residues. Germline V gene data show CDR1 as SGHTA and CDR2 as FQGNSA. The CDR3 sequence is CASSFSWTSREGRETQYF. The CDR3 bases are TGTGCCAGCAGCTTTTCCTGGACTTCCCGGGAGGGTCGAGAGACCCAGTACTTC.

This chain connects TRBV14 to TRBJ1-1; D remains unclear. This CDR3 contains 17 residues. Germline assignment: CDR1 SGHDN and CDR2 FVKESK. Trimming cost V 1 base and J 5 bases, with 20 bases left between them. As DNA, the CDR3 is TGTGCCAGCAGCCAAGCCGGCCTGGGCAGGATAGGAACTGAAGCTTTCTTT. Encoded protein: CASSQAGLGRIGTEAFF.

In this sample, this clone turned up once. This chain uses TRBV27 with TRBJ1-2, with TRBD1 matching over 8 bases. This CDR3 contains 15 residues. The germline V gene has CDR1 MNHEY and CDR2 SMNVEV (reference sequence). V lost 0 bases and J lost 4; bases outside the gene matches: 4. In DNA, the CDR3 is TGTGCCAGCAGTTTATCGTCAGGGGGCGGCTATGGCTACACCTTC. This sequence encodes CASSLSSGGGYGYTF.

The rearrangement links TRBV7-8 to TRBJ2-7; TRBD1 matches at 10 bases. CDR1 is SGHVS and CDR2 is FQNEAQ in the germline V gene. Losses at the gene ends were 7 bases for V and 4 bases for J; bases not matched to a gene: 4. This CDR3 has 13 amino acids. The CDR3 sequence is CASTRDRGYEQYF. As DNA, the CDR3 is TGTGCCAGCACCAGGGACAGGGGATACGAGCAGTACTTC.

The chain couples TRBV20-1 to TRBJ2-5; 10 nucleotides match TRBD2. The V segment lost 3 bases and the J segment 3 bases; nucleotides outside the gene matches: 10. The CDR3 consists of 16 residues. The V gene's germline CDR1 is DFQATT and CDR2 SNEGSKA (reference sequence). CDR3 coding DNA: TGCAGTGCTAGTCCTAGCGGGAGATCCCCCAAAGAGACCCAGTACTTC. This gives the protein CSASPSGRSPKETQYF.

The V gene is TRBV2, the J gene TRBJ1-2; D possibly corresponds to TRBD1 (5 bases). Germline V gives CDR1 SNHLY, CDR2 FYNNEI. The CDR3 totals 13 residues. Trimming removed 11 bases from V and 0 bases from J, with 13 bases in between. CDR3 in DNA: TGTGCCGGGGGGTCGGAAACTAACTATGGCTACACCTTC. Its translation: CAGGSETNYGYTF.

In its sample, this clone was seen once. The chain is built from TRBV27 and TRBJ1-2; D not certain. V dropped 4 bases and J dropped 4 bases, with 19 bases sitting between them. This CDR3 spans 16 amino acids. Germline V gives CDR1 MNHEY, CDR2 SMNVEV (reference sequence). For the CDR3, the DNA is TGTGCCAGCAGTTGGTTCCGGGGAGGGATGAGCTATGGCTACACCTTC. It yields the protein CASSWFRGGMSYGYTF.